The next 16 T cell receptor beta chains were all read from a single sample in a study of beta chain features in type 1 diabetes. Reverse transcription of all isolated RNA meant that expressed TCRB transcripts were sequenced. TCRdb's copy holds only in-frame clones and misses some; the assay was immunoSEQ multiplex PCR. This table has about 140,000 clones, 10% appearing once. The sequenced sample consisted of naive CD4+ T cells from blood. These receptors were taken from a man between 18 and 29 years old in good health.

This chain joins TRBV4-1 and TRBJ1-6, with unresolved D. Trimming left V 4 bases short and J 7 bases short, with 5 bases between. Germline assignment: CDR1 MGHRA and CDR2 YSYEKL. The CDR3 spans 12 residues. CDR3 sequence: CASSRQNSPLHF. DNA of the CDR3: TGCGCCAGCAGCCGTCAAAATTCACCCCTCCACTTT.

V is TRBV5-1 and J is TRBJ1-2, with a possible D match to TRBD1 (6 bases). V was shortened by 4 bases and J by 8 bases, with 18 bases between the two germline ends. The CDR3 loop spans 14 amino acids. The germline V gene encodes CDR1 SGHRS and CDR2 YFSETQ. CDR3 coding DNA: TGCGCCAGCAGCGACGACGCCAGGGGTATAGGCTACACCTTC. It specifies CASSDDARGIGYTF.

This clone was seen a handful of times. The V gene is TRBV18, the J gene TRBJ2-1; 12 bases map to TRBD1. The CDR3 contains 15 residues. Losses at the gene ends were 7 bases for V and 9 bases for J; bases not matched to a gene: 10. Germline V gene sequence: CDR1 KGHSH, CDR2 LQKENI. DNA for the CDR3: TGTGCCAGCTGGGCATCGGGACAGGGGGCAGGTGAGCAGTTCTTC. This sequence encodes CASWASGQGAGEQFF.

This clone was counted a few times. CDR3 nucleotide sequence: TGTGCCAGTAGTATAGGGCGGGCCCTGAACACTGAAGCTTTCTTT. Residues: CASSIGRALNTEAFF. V is TRBV19 and J is TRBJ1-1; D unresolved. CDR3 length: 15 amino acids. Germline V gene lookup returns CDR1 LNHDA and CDR2 SQIVND (reference sequence). Trimming stripped 1 base from V and 0 bases from J, with 9 bases between.

V is TRBV30 and J is TRBJ2-1, with D tentatively TRBD1 (5 bases). Deletions cut 5 bases from V and 2 bases from J, with 13 bases between. This CDR3 is 14 amino acids long. Looked up from germline, CDR1 is GTSNPN and CDR2 is SVGIG (reference sequence). Written as DNA, the CDR3 is TGTGCCTGGTCCGTAGGGGCTCCCTACAATGAGCAGTTCTTC. Translated: CAWSVGAPYNEQFF.

This rearrangement joins TRBV7-2 to TRBJ2-1, with TRBD2 identical over 11 bases. This CDR3 spans 15 amino acids. Germline V gives CDR1 SGHTA, CDR2 FQGNSA. V dropped 3 bases and J dropped 5; count of bases not matched to a gene: 3. The CDR3 nucleotides read TGTGCCAGCAGCTTTAGCGGGGGGGCCGACAATGAGCAGTTCTTC. Its translation is CASSFSGGADNEQFF.

This clone was observed a handful of times. The CDR3 DNA follows: TGTGCCACCTCGATACAGGGCTCCTACGAGCAGTACTTC. Its protein is CATSIQGSYEQYF. The chain has TRBV10-3 and TRBJ2-7, with D perhaps matching TRBD1 (6 bases). Trimming left V 10 bases short and J 0 bases short, with 13 bases between. From germline, CDR1 is ENHRY and CDR2 SYGVKD. The CDR3 consists of 13 residues.

This clone was detected only a few times. The chain combines TRBV5-1 with TRBJ2-5; D is perhaps TRBD1 (5 bases). The CDR3 loop spans 15 amino acids. The germline V and J ends were trimmed by 1 base and 3 bases, with 13 bases remaining between them. Germline V gene lookup returns CDR1 SGHRS and CDR2 YFSETQ. CDR3 residues: CASSLSPRGEETQYF. The DNA of the CDR3 is TGCGCCAGCAGCTTGAGTCCTAGGGGCGAAGAGACCCAGTACTTC.

This clone was observed a handful of times. The V call is TRBV7-2, the J call TRBJ2-1; D unclear. Germline CDR1 reads SGHTA; CDR2 reads FQGNSA. V lost 1 base, J lost 12 bases, and 7 bases lay in between. This CDR3 comprises 11 residues. The CDR3 DNA reads as TGTGCCAGCAGCTTAGAATCAGGGCAGTTCTTC. It codes for CASSLESGQFF.

This clone was recorded a few times. CDR3 nucleotides: TGTGCCAGCAGCTTAGCGGGGAGGCGGGATGGCTACACCTTC. Protein product: CASSLAGRRDGYTF. The chain combines TRBV7-2 with TRBJ1-2; D unresolved. Per germline, CDR1 SGHTA and CDR2 FQGNSA. CDR3 length equals 14 residues. V lost 0 bases and J 6 bases, leaving 11 bases between the germline ends. Supplemented by reference TRBV7-2 and TRBJ1-2, the full variable domain reads GAGVSQSPSNKVTEKGKDVELRCDPISGHTALYWYRQSLGQGLEFLIYFQGNSAPDKSGLPSDRFSAERTGGSVSTLTIQRTQQEDSAVYLCASSLAGRRDGYTFGSGTRLTVV.

V gene TRBV6-5 combines with J gene TRBJ2-7, with 9 bases that match TRBD2. The CDR3 contains 15 residues. Germline trimming cut 6 bases from V and 6 bases from J; bases unmatched to any gene: 12. The germline CDR1 and CDR2 sequences are MNHEY and SVGAGI. The CDR3: CASRAPWGLAAEQYF. The CDR3 DNA follows: TGTGCCAGCAGGGCACCCTGGGGACTAGCTGCCGAGCAGTACTTC.

The table lists this clone with a few counts. The genes are TRBV4-3 and TRBJ2-5; 16 bases match TRBD2. V was clipped by 5 bases and J by 4 bases; unmatched bases: 4. CDR1 LGHNA and CDR2 YSLEER come from the germline V gene. The CDR3 consists of 16 residues. CDR3 in DNA: TGCGCCAGCAGCGGGACTAGCGGGGGGGCGGGAGAGACCCAGTACTTC. Protein sequence: CASSGTSGGAGETQYF.

This clone came up a few times. V gene TRBV7-7 combines with J gene TRBJ2-5; 7 nucleotides line up with TRBD1. CDR1 and CDR2 from the germline V gene are SSHAT and FNYEAQ (reference sequence). The CDR3 sequence is 13 residues long. The ends lost 4 bases at V and 4 bases at J; junction bases unmatched: 3. This CDR3 reads CASSSDRAETQYF. Written as DNA, the CDR3 is TGTGCCAGCAGCTCTGACAGGGCAGAGACCCAGTACTTC.

This clone was counted a few times. The gene calls are TRBV18 and TRBJ1-6; no definite D call. Per germline, CDR1 KGHSH and CDR2 LQKENI. V was cut by 4 bases and J by 0 bases, with 10 bases left in between. The CDR3 consists of 16 residues. The CDR3 DNA sequence: TGTGCCAGCTCACAGTCGGAGAGCTCCTATAATTCACCCCTCCACTTT. It specifies CASSQSESSYNSPLHF.

The rearrangement joins TRBV9 to TRBJ2-1, with D maybe TRBD2 (7 bases). With 0 bases removed from V and 7 bases from J, the gap between germline ends came to 14 bases. CDR1 and CDR2 from the germline V gene are SGDLS and YYNGEE. The CDR3 extends over 15 amino acids. CDR3 bases: TGTGCCAGCAGCGTAGTGGGGGGGCCTTGGAATGAGCAGTTCTTC. It codes for CASSVVGGPWNEQFF.

This clone has a handful of counts. This chain joins TRBV27 and TRBJ2-1, with D possibly TRBD1 on 5 matching bases. V lost 4 bases and J lost 7, with 14 bases in between. There are 14 residues in the CDR3. CDR1 and CDR2 from the germline V gene are MNHEY and SMNVEV (reference sequence). CDR3 sequence: CASSSALGRNEQFF. The CDR3, as DNA: TGTGCCAGCAGTTCCGCACTGGGGCGGAATGAGCAGTTCTTC.